A single sample gave rise to the 15 T cell receptor beta chains below, sequenced in a study of regulatory T cells in long-lasting Graves disease. Library construction for TCR beta used iRepertoire HTBI primers and Arm-PCR of CDR3 regions. Each CDR3 protein is one row after TCRdb ran MiXCR on the multiplex PCR reads. Of about 450,000 distinct CDR3 sequences listed, around 22% are singletons. Time point: persistent/refractory GD, antithyroid drugs over 5 years with positive TRAb. PBMCs were the source of the RNA used for TCR sequencing. Source: peripheral blood mononuclear cells (PBMCs), taken when the disease was refractory, from a patient treated with antithyroid drugs. All receptors come from a female donor with Graves disease.

This chain connects TRBV29-1 to TRBJ1-1; a weak D match, TRBD1 (6 bases). This CDR3 spans 13 amino acids. The germline CDR1 and CDR2 sequences are SQVTM and ANQGSEA. V was cut by 3 bases and J by 3 bases, with 11 bases left in between. The CDR3 region is CSVDQRGDTEAFF. CDR3 DNA sequence: TGCAGCGTTGATCAAAGGGGGGACACTGAAGCTTTCTTT. The whole variable domain, filled in from reference TRBV29-1 and TRBJ1-1, reads SAVISQKPSRDICQRGTSLTIQCQVDSQVTMMFWYRQQPGQSLTLIATANQGSEATYESGFVIDKFPISRPNLTFSTLTVSNMSPEDSSIYLCSVDQRGDTEAFFGQGTRLTVV.

This clonotype appeared a few times. The gene calls are TRBV12-5 and TRBJ2-2; a weak D match, TRBD2 (7 bases). Trimming took off 8 bases at V and 2 bases at J, with 15 bases between the two ends. Germline V gives CDR1 LGHNT, CDR2 FRNRAP. The CDR3 spans 15 residues. The CDR3, as DNA: TGTGCTAGTCAACCTGGGGGGGCCAACACCGGGGAGCTGTTTTTT. Protein product: CASQPGGANTGELFF.

The J gene is TRBJ2-7, the V gene TRBV29-1; TRBD1 aligns across 7 bases. From germline, CDR1 is SQVTM and CDR2 ANQGSEA. CDR3 length equals 12 residues. Trimming removed 6 bases from V and 4 bases from J; junction bases left unmatched: 6. This CDR3 is CSVTGSLYEQYF. The CDR3 DNA reads TGCAGCGTGACAGGGTCGTTATACGAGCAGTACTTC.

This clonotype was seen more than once but under ten times. CDR3 loop: CASSQVSGTGGYTF. The CDR3 bases are TGTGCCAGCAGCCAAGTGTCAGGGACGGGTGGCTACACCTTC. The gene calls are TRBV14 and TRBJ1-2, with D perhaps TRBD1 (5 bases). CDR3 length: 14 amino acids. Trimming removed 1 base from V and 7 bases from J, with 13 bases in between. Germline V gene lookup returns CDR1 SGHDN and CDR2 FVKESK.

This clonotype was seen a few times. This rearrangement joins TRBV5-1 to TRBJ2-4, with D perhaps TRBD2 (6 bases). V was shortened by 4 bases and J by 7 bases, with 18 bases between the two germline ends. In germline, CDR1 is SGHRS, CDR2 YFSETQ. The CDR3 spans 15 residues. CDR3 coding DNA: TGCGCCAGCAGCCGCGGAGGGGAGGTTAGCAACATTCAGTACTTC. Protein product: CASSRGGEVSNIQYF.

A note on this clonotype: This may stem from a read error, because a much larger clone lies one nucleotide away. V and J are TRBV10-3 and TRBJ1-2; the D is unclear. Germline V gives CDR1 ENHRY, CDR2 SYGVKD. Trimming removed 9 bases from V and 1 base from J, with 21 bases in between. The CDR3 covers 16 residues. In DNA form, the CDR3 reads TGTGCCATTCATTTCCTGCCGCAGGACCGTAACTATGGCTACACCTTC. Amino acid sequence: CAIHFLPQDRNYGYTF.

The chain uses TRBV19 and TRBJ1-5; 8 positions match TRBD1. CDR1 is LNHDA, CDR2 SQIVND, per germline (reference sequence). V lost 4 bases and J lost 1; bases outside the gene matches: 6. The CDR3 loop spans 16 amino acids. CDR3 DNA: TGTGCCAGTAGTAAGCGGACAGGGAAGAGCAATCAGCCCCAGCATTTT. It codes for CASSKRTGKSNQPQHF.

This clonotype occurred many times. The rearrangement links TRBV28 to TRBJ2-7; 12 nucleotides match TRBD2. Germline trimming cut 3 bases from V and 4 bases from J; bases unmatched to any gene: 10. This CDR3 is 17 amino acids long. The germline CDR1 and CDR2 sequences are MDHEN and SYDVKM. CDR3 amino acids: CASSFHMTSGGGYEQYF. In DNA, the CDR3 is TGTGCCAGCAGTTTCCACATGACTAGCGGGGGAGGGTACGAGCAGTACTTC.

This clonotype was observed a handful of times. The chain couples TRBV5-1 to TRBJ1-2; 9 bases agree with TRBD1. This CDR3 region has 16 residues. The ends lost 3 bases at V and 4 bases at J; junction bases unmatched: 10. Germline values: CDR1 SGHRS, CDR2 YFSETQ. The CDR3 sequence is CASSSTGTGFGYGYTF. CDR3 coding DNA: TGCGCCAGCAGCTCCACCGGGACAGGGTTTGGCTATGGCTACACCTTC.

The rearrangement links TRBV6-5 to TRBJ2-7; TRBD1 might be the D (6 bases). Germline CDR1 and CDR2: MNHEY and SVGAGI. The CDR3 runs to 17 residues. Trimming removed 0 bases from V and 1 base from J, with 16 bases in between. CDR3 sequence: CASSYSPEGGISYEQYF. The DNA of the CDR3 is TGTGCCAGCAGTTACTCTCCCGAAGGGGGAATTTCCTACGAGCAGTACTTC.

The sample holds a few counts of this clonotype. The chain recombines TRBV28 with TRBJ2-7, with D possibly called TRBD1 or TRBD2 (6 bases each). V shed 6 bases and J shed 1 base, with 31 bases lying between them. This CDR3 contains 20 residues. Germline V gives CDR1 MDHEN, CDR2 SYDVKM. The DNA of the CDR3 is TGTGCCAGCAGCTTAATCCCTGGGACGGGGGCCTCGCGGGGTTCCTACGAGCAGTACTTC. Translation gives CASSLIPGTGASRGSYEQYF.

The rearrangement joins TRBV20-1 to TRBJ1-2, with a tentative D call TRBD1 (6 bases). CDR1 is DFQATT, CDR2 SNEGSKA, per germline (reference sequence). The length of the CDR3 is 13 residues. The V end was cut by 6 bases, the J end by 7 bases, with 18 bases between. DNA of the CDR3: TGCAGTGCCCCCGAACAGGGAGCCGCTGGCTACACCTTC. This encodes CSAPEQGAAGYTF.

This chain uses TRBV12-3 or TRBV12-4 with TRBJ1-1, with 9 positions matching TRBD1. After removal of 6 bases from V and 3 bases from J, the junction contained 8 bases not matched to a gene. This CDR3 comprises 15 residues. The CDR3 loop reads CASRPDRGAYTEAFF. The CDR3 DNA is TGTGCCAGCAGACCGGACAGGGGAGCTTACACTGAAGCTTTCTTT.

V and J are TRBV10-3 and TRBJ2-5, with a weak D call TRBD2 (6 bases). Germline loops: CDR1 ENHRY, CDR2 SYGVKD. The V end was cut by 7 bases, the J end by 4 bases, with 16 bases between. This CDR3 has 14 amino acids. The CDR3 region is CAINAGTGRETQYF. The CDR3 DNA follows: TGTGCCATCAACGCCGGGACTGGCCGAGAGACCCAGTACTTC.

This clonotype was seen a handful of times. This may arise from a read error, as a much more abundant clone is one base away. The chain carries TRBV2 and TRBJ1-2, with D possibly being TRBD1 (6 bases). V lost 10 bases, J lost 6 bases, and 15 bases lay in between. CDR3 length: 12 residues. Germline V CDR1 and CDR2: SNHLY, FYNNEI. CDR3 amino acids: CATRFGGDGYTF. CDR3 nucleotide sequence: TGTGCCACTCGGTTCGGGGGCGATGGCTACACCTTC.